This T cell receptor (beta chain) appears in the sequencing data of a study of radiation and T cells in renal cell carcinoma. Regarding the study as a whole: Top tumor clonotypes rose in blood 2 weeks post-radiation, then contracted. No pretreatment tumor biopsies were available for baseline clonotypes.

This clone has a handful of counts. No antigen is known for it. Data came from immunoSEQ multiplex PCR; TCRdb stores just in-frame clones and leaves some out. The table includes roughly 130,000 clones, around 90% detected once. Time point in this sample: blood 2 weeks post-SBRT. The treatment denotes: 15 Gy SBRT to primary tumor, nephrectomy 4 weeks later. Blood was sampled at baseline, 2 weeks and 4 weeks after SBRT. This renal cell carcinoma was of the clear cell type. The CDR3 sequence is 12 residues long. The germline CDR1 and CDR2 sequences are LNHDA and SQIVND (reference sequence). Trimming took 3 bases from V and 7 from J, leaving 9 bases between them.

The sequence was collected from a woman in her seventies with renal cell carcinoma. This material consisted of blood, taken from a patient whose treatment included radiotherapy and nephrectomy. The genes are TRBV19 and TRBJ2-5; D may be TRBD2 (5 bases). CDR3 sequence: CASSMPGGTQYF. The CDR3 nucleotides are TGTGCCAGTAGTATGCCTGGAGGGACCCAGTACTTC.